The source of this TCR beta chain is a study of cytomegalovirus exposure and HLA in healthy donors. General study points: The authors assumed roughly uniform sequencing depth across donors for presence/absence analyses. The authors later found most CMV-associated TCR beta chains appeared HLA-restricted. The authors excluded some V segments, including TRBV6-2 and TRBV6-3, as indistinguishable.

Comment on this clone: What it binds is unknown.

The length of the CDR3 is 13 residues. Germline CDR1 reads SQVTM; CDR2 reads ANQGSEA. The junction had 9 bases not matched to a gene; V was cut back by 4 bases and J by 7 bases. The PCR made use of 60 Vbeta and 13 Jbeta primers. The repertoire was sequenced with immunoSEQ multiplex PCR; TCRdb's copy has only in-frame clones and lacks some. The repertoire holds 170,000 or so clones, with 75% to 80% as singletons. The genes are TRBV29-1 and TRBJ2-7; the match to TRBD1 covers 8 bases. Sequenced: PBMCs. The TCR originated in a woman in her 40s in good health and CMV-seronegative. CDR3 region: CSVGSGQGGEQYF. The CDR3 DNA reads TGCAGCGTTGGGTCCGGACAGGGTGGAGAGCAGTACTTC.